One sample yielded the 20 T cell receptor beta chains listed below, sequenced in a study of T-cell memory formation after mild COVID-19. One entry per CDR3 protein, called by TCRdb with MiXCR from the 5' RACE reads. Here the sample spans roughly 300,000 distinct CDR3 sequences, under 8.5% being singletons. Sequenced input: PBMCs or a T cell subset sorted from them (not recorded which). These receptors were obtained from a man between 18 and 29 years old who had mild COVID-19 (a few samples of this study predate the infection). Cell type and time point are not known.

This clonotype appeared a few times. This chain uses TRBV12-3 or TRBV12-4 with TRBJ1-5; 9 nucleotides line up with TRBD1. The ends lost 1 base at V and 6 bases at J; junction bases unmatched: 4. CDR3 length equals 15 residues. The CDR3 DNA reads as TGTGCCAGCAGTTTAGAACAGGGGGCTATTCAGCCCCAGCATTTT. The encoded protein is CASSLEQGAIQPQHF.

This chain joins TRBV20-1 and TRBJ2-3, with D unresolved. CDR1 is DFQATT, CDR2 SNEGSKA, per germline (reference sequence). V was trimmed by 0 bases and J by 5 bases, leaving 15 bases between them. The CDR3 runs to 15 residues. This CDR3 is CSARDFTRWEDTQYF. In DNA form, the CDR3 reads TGCAGTGCTAGAGATTTTACAAGGTGGGAAGATACGCAGTATTTT.

In its sample, this clonotype was seen many times. This rearrangement joins TRBV5-1 to TRBJ1-3; no firm D call. CDR1 and CDR2 from the germline V gene are SGHRS and YFSETQ. V lost 2 bases, J lost 3 bases, and 12 bases lay in between. This CDR3 comprises 15 residues. The CDR3 spells CASSLLLGSGNTIYF. CDR3 sequence (DNA): TGCGCCAGCAGCTTATTACTGGGGAGTGGAAACACCATATATTTT.

Ten or more counts support this clonotype. The V gene is TRBV29-1, the J gene TRBJ2-2; D unclear. Trimming left V 6 bases short and J 3 bases short, with 8 bases between. Per germline, CDR1 SQVTM and CDR2 ANQGSEA. This CDR3 comprises 12 residues. The CDR3, as DNA: TGCAGCGTAAAAGGGTACACCGGGGAGCTGTTTTTT. Residues: CSVKGYTGELFF.

This clonotype showed up just a few times. This chain connects TRBV28 to TRBJ1-1; D is perhaps TRBD1 (5 bases). CDR1 and CDR2 (germline): MDHEN, SYDVKM. The CDR3 runs to 15 residues. V lost 6 bases and J 1 base, leaving 15 bases between the germline ends. The CDR3 DNA sequence: TGTGCCAGCAGCGCCCCAGGGATAGGGAACACTGAAGCTTTCTTT. Protein sequence: CASSAPGIGNTEAFF.

This chain links TRBV20-1 with TRBJ2-2; D not resolved. CDR1 is DFQATT, CDR2 SNEGSKA, per germline (reference sequence). V dropped 3 bases and J dropped 2 bases, with 10 bases sitting between them. This CDR3 spans 14 amino acids. The CDR3 loop reads CSASVSLNTGELFF. The DNA of the CDR3 is TGCAGTGCTAGTGTTTCCCTAAACACCGGGGAGCTGTTTTTT.

The chain joins TRBV19 to TRBJ1-5, with D uncertain. CDR1 and CDR2 (germline): LNHDA, SQIVND (reference sequence). The CDR3 extends over 14 amino acids. For the CDR3, the DNA is TGTGGTGTCGGCCTTGGTTGGAGCAATCAGCCCCAGCATTTT. Its translation is CGVGLGWSNQPQHF.

This clonotype was counted at least ten times. The V call is TRBV6-6, the J call TRBJ2-3, with TRBD2 as a possible D gene (5 bases). V was clipped by 6 bases and J by 5 bases, with 15 bases between them. The germline gives CDR1 MNHNY, CDR2 SVGAGI (reference sequence). The CDR3 is 14 residues long. CDR3 coding DNA: TGTGCCAGCAGCCCCGGGGAAGCGTTAGATACGCAGTATTTT. Protein sequence: CASSPGEALDTQYF.

Only a few counts were recorded for this clonotype. The chain joins TRBV28 to TRBJ2-5, with 7 bases aligning to TRBD1. Germline V gene sequence: CDR1 MDHEN, CDR2 SYDVKM. Unmatched junction bases numbered 8, after V lost 6 bases and J lost 4 bases. The CDR3 is 14 residues long. The CDR3 DNA reads TGTGCCAGCAGAAGGGACAGCCACAGAGAGACCCAGTACTTC. Translation gives CASRRDSHRETQYF.

This clonotype was counted at least ten times. The chain combines TRBV12-3 or TRBV12-4 with TRBJ1-1, with a weak D call TRBD1 (6 bases). The CDR3 length is 12 residues. Trimming left V 5 bases short and J 8 bases short, with 12 bases between. CDR3 amino acids: CASSKGTGEAFF. In DNA, the CDR3 is TGTGCCAGCAGTAAGGGCACAGGGGAAGCTTTCTTT.

The sample holds many counts of this clonotype. The V and J genes are TRBV5-4 and TRBJ1-6, with D possibly TRBD1 on 5 matching bases. V dropped 0 bases and J dropped 5 bases, with 9 bases sitting between them. From germline, CDR1 is SGHNT and CDR2 YYREEE (reference sequence). This CDR3 is built from 15 residues. The CDR3 loop is CASSLGTGHNSPLHF. The DNA for the CDR3 is TGTGCCAGCAGCTTGGGAACAGGTCATAATTCACCCCTCCACTTT.

The chain employs TRBV19 and TRBJ2-4, with D tentatively TRBD1 (6 bases). Deletions cut 5 bases from V and 1 base from J, with 12 bases between. Germline V gene lookup returns CDR1 LNHDA and CDR2 SQIVND (reference sequence). The CDR3 is 15 residues long. The CDR3 coding sequence is TGTGCCAGTAGTCTTCCAGGGGAGGCCAAAAACATTCAGTACTTC. This sequence encodes CASSLPGEAKNIQYF. The variable domain in full, with the rest retrieved from reference TRBV19 and TRBJ2-4, is DGGITQSPKYLFRKEGQNVTLSCEQNLNHDAMYWYRQDPGQGLRLIYYSQIVNDFQKGDIAEGYSVSREKKESFPLTVTSAQKNPTAFYLCASSLPGEAKNIQYFGAGTRLSVL.

This clonotype was counted many times. This chain links TRBV7-2 with TRBJ2-5, with D uncertain. CDR1 and CDR2 (germline): SGHTA, FQGNSA. The CDR3 runs to 11 residues. V lost 6 bases, J lost 7 bases, and 9 bases lay in between. CDR3 in amino acids: CASSSDVTQYF. CDR3 DNA sequence: TGTGCCAGCAGTTCTGACGTGACCCAGTACTTC.

This clonotype occurred a few times. V gene TRBV6-6 combines with J gene TRBJ1-5; D is uncertain. Germline CDR1 is MNHNY and CDR2 is SVGAGI (reference sequence). Trimming removed 6 bases from V and 5 bases from J, with 8 bases in between. This CDR3 spans 12 amino acids. The CDR3 spells CASRPLDQPQHF. The DNA of the CDR3 is TGTGCCAGCAGACCCCTGGATCAGCCCCAGCATTTT.

Only a few counts were recorded for this clonotype. The chain recombines TRBV2 with TRBJ2-5; possible D gene TRBD1, 5 bases. The CDR3 length is 14 residues. Trimming removed 6 bases from V and 5 bases from J, with 16 bases in between. Germline CDR1 reads SNHLY; CDR2 reads FYNNEI. The CDR3 is CASSHVGLGETQYF. CDR3 coding DNA: TGTGCCAGCAGCCACGTGGGGCTGGGGGAGACCCAGTACTTC.

CDR3 in DNA: TGCAGTGCTCCGGGACAGGGCCCAGATACGCAGTATTTT. Protein sequence: CSAPGQGPDTQYF. The rearrangement links TRBV20-1 to TRBJ2-3; 9 bases agree with TRBD1. The CDR3 contains 13 residues. CDR1 is DFQATT, CDR2 SNEGSKA, per germline (reference sequence). V lost 5 bases, J lost 4 bases, and 4 bases stayed unmatched.

The chain combines TRBV4-2 with TRBJ1-1; D is perhaps TRBD1 (6 bases). Trimming removed 2 bases from V and 6 bases from J, with 16 bases in between. The CDR3 contains 15 residues. Germline V gene sequence: CDR1 LGHNA, CDR2 YNFKEQ. CDR3 sequence reads: CASSQQTGRWSEAFF. The CDR3 bases are TGTGCCAGCAGCCAACAAACAGGGAGATGGTCTGAAGCTTTCTTT.

This sequence joins TRBV4-2 and TRBJ2-3, with TRBD1 as a possible D gene (6 bases). CDR3 length: 14 amino acids. The germline V gene has CDR1 LGHNA and CDR2 YNFKEQ. Trimming removed 3 bases from V and 7 bases from J, with 14 bases in between. CDR3 protein: CASSQNVGQYTQYF. The CDR3 region has the DNA TGTGCCAGCAGCCAGAATGTGGGACAATATACGCAGTATTTT.

This clonotype was observed many times. The chain recombines TRBV7-2 with TRBJ2-7; no clear D gene. There are 12 residues in the CDR3. CDR1 SGHTA and CDR2 FQGNSA come from the germline V gene. V lost 5 bases and J 5 bases, leaving 10 bases between the germline ends. The CDR3 loop reads CASSPFGDEQYF. DNA for the CDR3: TGTGCCAGCAGCCCCTTTGGGGACGAGCAGTACTTC.

This clonotype was counted a few times. The genes are TRBV15 and TRBJ1-2; D might be TRBD1 (5 bases). Trimming cost V 5 bases and J 0 bases, with 16 bases left between them. Germline lookup yields CDR1 LNHNV and CDR2 YYDKDF (reference sequence). This CDR3 region has 16 residues. CDR3 DNA sequence: TGTGCCACCAGCCACTCTGACAGTCCCCCTAACTATGGCTACACCTTC. Translated, it gives CATSHSDSPPNYGYTF. The full variable domain, completed using reference TRBV15 and TRBJ1-2, is DAMVIQNPRYQVTQFGKPVTLSCSQTLNHNVMYWYQQKSSQAPKLLFHYYDKDFNNEADTPDNFQSRRPNTSFCFLDIRSPGLGDTAMYLCATSHSDSPPNYGYTFGSGTRLTVV.